The clone carrying this T cell receptor (beta chain) is deemed medium-sized. Its antigen remains unknown. Autoimmune disease history or systemic immunosuppression meant exclusion. Here immunoSEQ multiplex PCR was the method, and the copy in TCRdb shows in-frame clones only, minus some. There are about 53,000 clones in the sample; approximately 81% occur only once, and 4.6% lies in the top ten. V lost 3 bases and J 3 bases, leaving 6 bases between the germline ends. The CDR3 runs to 13 residues. From germline, CDR1 is MRHNA and CDR2 SNTAGT. The data belong to a study of OX40 agonist ivuxolimab in advanced cancers. Study in general: As their treatment, patients were administered ivuxolimab, an agonistic anti-OX40 (CD134) antibody. Study-level points and caveats: Certain nonresponding patients likewise had low normalized T-cell clonal expansion. What antigens the expanded peripheral T cells recognized was never established.

The chain has TRBV6-4 and TRBJ1-5, with D hard to call. The sequence was obtained from an adult with an advanced solid tumor such as melanoma, head and neck, liver or kidney cancer. Material: CD4+ or CD8+ T cells sorted from blood, obtained in a trial of the OX40 agonist ivuxolimab. The CDR3 DNA reads as TGTGCCAGCAGTGAATGGTCCAATCAGCCCCAGCATTTT. Amino acids: CASSEWSNQPQHF.